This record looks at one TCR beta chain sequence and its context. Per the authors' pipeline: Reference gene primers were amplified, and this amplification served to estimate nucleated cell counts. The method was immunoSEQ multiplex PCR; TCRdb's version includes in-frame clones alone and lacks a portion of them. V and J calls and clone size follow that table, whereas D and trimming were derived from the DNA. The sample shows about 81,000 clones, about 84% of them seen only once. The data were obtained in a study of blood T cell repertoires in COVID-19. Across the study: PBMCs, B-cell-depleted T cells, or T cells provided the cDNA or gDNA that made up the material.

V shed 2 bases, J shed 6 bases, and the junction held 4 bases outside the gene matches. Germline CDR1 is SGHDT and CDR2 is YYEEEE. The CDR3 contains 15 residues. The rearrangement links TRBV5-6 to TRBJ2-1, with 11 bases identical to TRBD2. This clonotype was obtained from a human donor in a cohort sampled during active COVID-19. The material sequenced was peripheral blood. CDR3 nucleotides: TGTGCCAGCAGCTTTAGCGGGGGGGCTGGCAATGAGCAGTTCTTC. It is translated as CASSFSGGAGNEQFF.